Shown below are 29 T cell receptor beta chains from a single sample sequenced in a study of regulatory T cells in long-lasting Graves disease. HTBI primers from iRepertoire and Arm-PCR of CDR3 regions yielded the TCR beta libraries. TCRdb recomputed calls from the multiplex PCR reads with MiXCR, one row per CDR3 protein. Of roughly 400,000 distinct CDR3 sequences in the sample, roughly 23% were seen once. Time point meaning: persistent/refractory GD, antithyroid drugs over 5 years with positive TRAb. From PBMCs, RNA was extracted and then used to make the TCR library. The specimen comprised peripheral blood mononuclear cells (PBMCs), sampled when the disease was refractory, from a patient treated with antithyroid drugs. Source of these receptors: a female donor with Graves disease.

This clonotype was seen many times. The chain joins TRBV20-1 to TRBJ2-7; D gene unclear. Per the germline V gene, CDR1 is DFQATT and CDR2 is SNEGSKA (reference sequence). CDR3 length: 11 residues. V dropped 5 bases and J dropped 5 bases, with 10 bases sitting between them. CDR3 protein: CSARVVNEQYF. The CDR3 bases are TGCAGTGCTCGGGTAGTGAACGAGCAGTACTTC.

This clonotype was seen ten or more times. CDR3 loop: CSARDLEGRSEQYF. The CDR3 DNA sequence: TGCAGTGCTAGAGATTTGGAGGGTCGTTCCGAGCAGTACTTC. The chain recombines TRBV20-1 with TRBJ2-7; D might be TRBD2 (6 bases). Germline CDR1 is DFQATT and CDR2 is SNEGSKA (reference sequence). V was pared by 0 bases and J by 6 bases, with 15 bases between. The CDR3 is made up of 14 amino acids.

CDR3 DNA sequence: TGTGCCAGCAGTCGGACTAGCGGGCCGTTTTCCTACGAGCAGTACTTC. Translating it yields CASSRTSGPFSYEQYF. The chain recombines TRBV7-9 with TRBJ2-7; 11 nucleotides match TRBD2. CDR3 size: 16 residues. Germline CDR1 is SEHNR and CDR2 is FQNEAQ (reference sequence). Germline trimming cut 6 bases from V and 1 base from J; bases unmatched to any gene: 8.

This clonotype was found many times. CDR3 bases: TGTGCCAGCAGTTGGTTGCCCGCTGGAAACACCATATATTTT. It translates to CASSWLPAGNTIYF. The J gene is TRBJ1-3, the V gene TRBV28, with no clear D. Germline lookup yields CDR1 MDHEN and CDR2 SYDVKM. This CDR3 is 14 amino acids long. Trimming left V 4 bases short and J 2 bases short, with 9 bases between.

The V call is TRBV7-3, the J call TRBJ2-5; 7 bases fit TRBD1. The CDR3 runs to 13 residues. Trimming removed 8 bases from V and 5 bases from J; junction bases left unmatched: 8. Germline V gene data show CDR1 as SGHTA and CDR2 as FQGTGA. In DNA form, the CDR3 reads TGTGCCAGCGGCATGACAGGGCGGGAGACCCAGTACTTC. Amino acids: CASGMTGRETQYF.

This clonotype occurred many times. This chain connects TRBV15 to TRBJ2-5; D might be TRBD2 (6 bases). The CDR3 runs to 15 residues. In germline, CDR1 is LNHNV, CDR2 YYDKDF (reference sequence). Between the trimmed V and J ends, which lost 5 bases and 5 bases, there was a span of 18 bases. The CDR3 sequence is CATSYSRREGETQYF. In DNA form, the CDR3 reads TGTGCCACCAGCTACTCGAGGCGGGAAGGGGAGACCCAGTACTTC.

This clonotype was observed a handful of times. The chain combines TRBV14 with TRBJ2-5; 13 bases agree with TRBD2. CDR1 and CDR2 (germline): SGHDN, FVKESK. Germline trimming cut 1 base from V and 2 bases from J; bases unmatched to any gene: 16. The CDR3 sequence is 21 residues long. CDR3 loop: CASSQVRSPGLAGFRQETQYF. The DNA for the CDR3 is TGTGCCAGCAGCCAAGTGAGGTCGCCGGGACTAGCGGGATTCAGACAAGAGACCCAGTACTTC. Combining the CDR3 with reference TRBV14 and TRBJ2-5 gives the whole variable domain EAGVTQFPSHSVIEKGQTVTLRCDPISGHDNLYWYRRVMGKEIKFLLHFVKESKQDESGMPNNRFLAERTGGTYSTLKVQPAELEDSGVYFCASSQVRSPGLAGFRQETQYFGPGTRLLVL.

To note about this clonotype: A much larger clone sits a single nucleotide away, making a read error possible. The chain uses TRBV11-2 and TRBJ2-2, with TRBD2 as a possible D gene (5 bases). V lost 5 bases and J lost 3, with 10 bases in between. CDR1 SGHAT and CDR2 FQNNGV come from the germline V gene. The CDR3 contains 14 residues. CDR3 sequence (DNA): TGTGCCAGCAGCCGGACTGTGGACACCGGGGAGCTGTTTTTT. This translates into CASSRTVDTGELFF.

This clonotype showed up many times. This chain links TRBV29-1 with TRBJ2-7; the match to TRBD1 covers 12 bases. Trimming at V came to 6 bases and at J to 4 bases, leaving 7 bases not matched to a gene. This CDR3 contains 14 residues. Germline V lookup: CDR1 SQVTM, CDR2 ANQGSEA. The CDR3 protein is CSVQTGQGAYEQYF. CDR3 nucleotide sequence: TGCAGCGTGCAGACGGGACAGGGGGCTTACGAGCAGTACTTC.

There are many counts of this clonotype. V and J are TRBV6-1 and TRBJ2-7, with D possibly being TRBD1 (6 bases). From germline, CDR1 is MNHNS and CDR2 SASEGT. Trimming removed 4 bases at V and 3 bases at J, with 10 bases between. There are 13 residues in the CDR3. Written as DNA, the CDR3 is TGTGCCAGCAGTGTTGGCAGGGGCTACGAGCAGTACTTC. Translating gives CASSVGRGYEQYF.

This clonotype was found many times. Here the CDR3 reads CASSGRGGLLLTDTQYF. The CDR3 DNA is TGTGCCAGCAGTGGTAGAGGGGGACTCCTACTCACAGATACGCAGTATTTT. The chain recombines TRBV2 with TRBJ2-3; D tentatively reads TRBD1 or TRBD2 (6 bases each). CDR1 and CDR2 from the germline V gene are SNHLY and FYNNEI. The V and J ends lost 4 bases and 2 bases respectively, with 19 bases between them. This CDR3 comprises 17 residues.

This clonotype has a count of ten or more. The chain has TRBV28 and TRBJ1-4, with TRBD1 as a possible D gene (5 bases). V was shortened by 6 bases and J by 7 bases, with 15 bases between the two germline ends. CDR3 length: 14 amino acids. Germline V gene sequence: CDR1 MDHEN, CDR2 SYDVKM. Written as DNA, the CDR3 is TGTGCCAGCAGCTACGGGGGTAGAGTTGAAAAACTGTTTTTT. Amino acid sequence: CASSYGGRVEKLFF.

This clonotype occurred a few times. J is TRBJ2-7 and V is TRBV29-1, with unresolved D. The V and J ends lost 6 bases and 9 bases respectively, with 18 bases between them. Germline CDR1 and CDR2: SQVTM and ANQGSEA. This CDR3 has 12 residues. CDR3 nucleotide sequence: TGCAGCGTAATGGAAGACGGTCTAGGGCAGTACTTC. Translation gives CSVMEDGLGQYF.

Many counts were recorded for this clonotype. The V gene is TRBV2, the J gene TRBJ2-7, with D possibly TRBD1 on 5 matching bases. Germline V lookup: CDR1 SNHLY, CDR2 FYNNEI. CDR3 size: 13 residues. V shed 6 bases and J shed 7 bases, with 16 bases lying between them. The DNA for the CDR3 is TGTGCCAGCAGGACAGAGGTGACCGGGGAGCAGTACTTC. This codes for CASRTEVTGEQYF.

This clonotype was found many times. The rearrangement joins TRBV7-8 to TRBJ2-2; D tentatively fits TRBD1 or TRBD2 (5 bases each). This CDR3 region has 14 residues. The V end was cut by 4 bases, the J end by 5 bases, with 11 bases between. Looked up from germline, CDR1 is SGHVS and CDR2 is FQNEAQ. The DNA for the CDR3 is TGTGCCAGCAGCTCGGGACGGTCTACCGGGGAGCTGTTTTTT. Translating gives CASSSGRSTGELFF.

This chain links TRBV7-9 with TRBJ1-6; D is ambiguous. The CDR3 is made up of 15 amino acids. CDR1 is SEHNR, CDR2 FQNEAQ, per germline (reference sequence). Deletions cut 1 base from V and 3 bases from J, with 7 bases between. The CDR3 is CASSLDSIYNSPLHF. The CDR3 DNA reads TGTGCCAGCAGCTTAGACAGTATCTATAATTCACCCCTCCACTTT.

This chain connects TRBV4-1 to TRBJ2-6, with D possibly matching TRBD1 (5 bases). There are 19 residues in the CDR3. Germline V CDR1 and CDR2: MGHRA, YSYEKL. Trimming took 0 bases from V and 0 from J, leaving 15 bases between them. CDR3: CASSQDTPKGPSGANVLTF. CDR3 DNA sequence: TGCGCCAGCAGCCAAGATACCCCTAAGGGGCCCTCTGGGGCCAACGTCCTGACTTTC.

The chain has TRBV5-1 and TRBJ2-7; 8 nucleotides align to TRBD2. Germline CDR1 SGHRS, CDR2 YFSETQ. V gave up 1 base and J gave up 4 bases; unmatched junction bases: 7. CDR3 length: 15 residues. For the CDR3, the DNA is TGCGCCAGCAGCTTGCCCCGGGAGGGTGTTTACGAGCAGTACTTC. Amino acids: CASSLPREGVYEQYF.

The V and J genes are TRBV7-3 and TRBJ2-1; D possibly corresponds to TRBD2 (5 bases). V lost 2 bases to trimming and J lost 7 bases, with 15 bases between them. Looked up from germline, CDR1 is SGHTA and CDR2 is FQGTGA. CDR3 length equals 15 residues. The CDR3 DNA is TGTGCCAGCAGCTTATCGAGCGAGGGTTTTAATGAGCAGTTCTTC. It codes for CASSLSSEGFNEQFF.

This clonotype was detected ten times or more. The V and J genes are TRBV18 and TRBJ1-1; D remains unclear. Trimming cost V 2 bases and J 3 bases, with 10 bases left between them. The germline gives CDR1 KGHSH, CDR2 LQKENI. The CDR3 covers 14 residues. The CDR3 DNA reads TGTGCCAGCTCACCAGAGGGTTCGGACACTGAAGCTTTCTTT. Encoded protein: CASSPEGSDTEAFF. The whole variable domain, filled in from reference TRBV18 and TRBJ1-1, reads NAGVMQNPRHLVRRRGQEARLRCSPMKGHSHVYWYRQLPEEGLKFMVYLQKENIIDESGMPKERFSAEFPKEGPSILRIQQVVRGDSAAYFCASSPEGSDTEAFFGQGTRLTVV.

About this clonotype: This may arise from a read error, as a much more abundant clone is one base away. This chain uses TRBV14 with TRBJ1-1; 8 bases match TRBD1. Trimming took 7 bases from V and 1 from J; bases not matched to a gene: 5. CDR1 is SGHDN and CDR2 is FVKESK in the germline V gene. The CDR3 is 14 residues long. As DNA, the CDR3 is TGTGCCAGCACCAGGGACAGGACGAACACTGAAGCTTTCTTT. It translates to CASTRDRTNTEAFF.

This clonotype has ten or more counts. CDR3: CASSSGQQNTEAFF. In DNA, the CDR3 is TGTGCCAGCAGTTCAGGACAGCAGAACACTGAAGCTTTCTTT. This sequence joins TRBV28 and TRBJ1-1; the D gene is possibly TRBD1 (6 bases). Germline loops: CDR1 MDHEN, CDR2 SYDVKM. The CDR3 extends over 14 amino acids. V shed 4 bases and J shed 1 base, with 10 bases lying between them. Full variable domain (remainder filled in from reference TRBV28 and TRBJ1-1): DVKVTQSSRYLVKRTGEKVFLECVQDMDHENMFWYRQDPGLGLRLIYFSYDVKMKEKGDIPEGYSVSREKKERFSLILESASTNQTSMYLCASSSGQQNTEAFFGQGTRLTVV.

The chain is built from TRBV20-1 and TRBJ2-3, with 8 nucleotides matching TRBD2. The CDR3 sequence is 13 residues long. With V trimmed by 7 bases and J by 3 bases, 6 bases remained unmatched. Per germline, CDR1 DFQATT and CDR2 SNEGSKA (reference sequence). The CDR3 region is CSENGRATDTQYF. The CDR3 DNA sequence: TGCAGTGAGAACGGGAGGGCTACAGATACGCAGTATTTT.

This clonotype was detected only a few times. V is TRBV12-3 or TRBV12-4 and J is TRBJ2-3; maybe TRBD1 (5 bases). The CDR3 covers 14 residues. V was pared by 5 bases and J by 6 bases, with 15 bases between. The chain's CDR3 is CASSGVRGSDTQYF. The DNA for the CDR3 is TGTGCCAGCAGTGGGGTTAGGGGATCGGATACGCAGTATTTT.

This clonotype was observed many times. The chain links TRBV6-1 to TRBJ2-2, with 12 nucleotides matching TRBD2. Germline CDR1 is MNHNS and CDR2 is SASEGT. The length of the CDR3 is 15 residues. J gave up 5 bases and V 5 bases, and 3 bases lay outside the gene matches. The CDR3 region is CASSLAGGQTGELFF. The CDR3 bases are TGTGCCAGCAGTCTAGCGGGAGGGCAGACCGGGGAGCTGTTTTTT.

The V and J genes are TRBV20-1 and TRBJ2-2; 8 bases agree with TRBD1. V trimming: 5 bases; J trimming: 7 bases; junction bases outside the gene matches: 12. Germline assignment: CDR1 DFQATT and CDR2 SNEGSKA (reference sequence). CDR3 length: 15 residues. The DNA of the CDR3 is TGCAGTGCTGGATCAGGGGGCGCCGATCTCGGGGAGCTGTTTTTT. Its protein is CSAGSGGADLGELFF.

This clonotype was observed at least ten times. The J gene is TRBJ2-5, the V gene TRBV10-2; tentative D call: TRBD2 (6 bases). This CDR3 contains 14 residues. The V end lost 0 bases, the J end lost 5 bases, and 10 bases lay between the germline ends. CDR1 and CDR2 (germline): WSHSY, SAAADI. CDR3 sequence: CASSESPGSETQYF. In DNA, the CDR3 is TGCGCCAGCAGTGAGTCTCCCGGGAGTGAGACCCAGTACTTC.

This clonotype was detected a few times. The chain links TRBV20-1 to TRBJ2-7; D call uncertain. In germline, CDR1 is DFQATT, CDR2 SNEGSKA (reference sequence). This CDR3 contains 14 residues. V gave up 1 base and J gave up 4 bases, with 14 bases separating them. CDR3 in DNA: TGCAGTGCTAGAGTTGGAGTTCGTAGATACGAGCAGTACTTC. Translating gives CSARVGVRRYEQYF.

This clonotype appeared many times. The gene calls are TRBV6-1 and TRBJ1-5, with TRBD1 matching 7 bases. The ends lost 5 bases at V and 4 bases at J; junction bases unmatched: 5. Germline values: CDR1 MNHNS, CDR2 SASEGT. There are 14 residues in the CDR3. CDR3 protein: CASSQGQENQPQHF. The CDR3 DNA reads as TGTGCCAGCAGTCAAGGACAGGAGAATCAGCCCCAGCATTTT.